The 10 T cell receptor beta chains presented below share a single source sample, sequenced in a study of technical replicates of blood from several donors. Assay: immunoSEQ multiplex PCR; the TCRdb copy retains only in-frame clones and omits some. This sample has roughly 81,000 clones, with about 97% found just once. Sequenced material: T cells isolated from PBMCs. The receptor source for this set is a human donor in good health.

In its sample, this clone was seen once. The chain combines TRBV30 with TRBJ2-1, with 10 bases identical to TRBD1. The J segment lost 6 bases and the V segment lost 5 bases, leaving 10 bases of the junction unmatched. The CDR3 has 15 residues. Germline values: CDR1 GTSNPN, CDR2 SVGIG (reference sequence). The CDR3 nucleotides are TGTGCCTGGGCGGGCCGGGACAGGGGAGCCAATGAGCAGTTCTTC. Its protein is CAWAGRDRGANEQFF.

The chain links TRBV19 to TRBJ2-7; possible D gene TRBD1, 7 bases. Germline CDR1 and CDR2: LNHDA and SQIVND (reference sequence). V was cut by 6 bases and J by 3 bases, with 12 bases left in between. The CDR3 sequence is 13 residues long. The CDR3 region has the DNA TGTGCCAGTAGCGCAGGGGGGAACTACGAGCAGTACTTC. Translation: CASSAGGNYEQYF. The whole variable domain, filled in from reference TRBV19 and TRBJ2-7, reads DGGITQSPKYLFRKEGQNVTLSCEQNLNHDAMYWYRQDPGQGLRLIYYSQIVNDFQKGDIAEGYSVSREKKESFPLTVTSAQKNPTAFYLCASSAGGNYEQYFGPGTRLTVT.

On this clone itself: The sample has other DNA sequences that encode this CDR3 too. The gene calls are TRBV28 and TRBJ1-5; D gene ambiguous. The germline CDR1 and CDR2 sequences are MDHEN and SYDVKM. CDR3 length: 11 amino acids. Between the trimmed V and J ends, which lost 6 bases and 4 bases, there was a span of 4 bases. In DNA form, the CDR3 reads TGTGCCAGCAGCCTGAATCAGCCCCAGCATTTT. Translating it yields CASSLNQPQHF. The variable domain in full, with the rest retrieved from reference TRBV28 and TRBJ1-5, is DVKVTQSSRYLVKRTGEKVFLECVQDMDHENMFWYRQDPGLGLRLIYFSYDVKMKEKGDIPEGYSVSREKKERFSLILESASTNQTSMYLCASSLNQPQHFGDGTRLSIL.

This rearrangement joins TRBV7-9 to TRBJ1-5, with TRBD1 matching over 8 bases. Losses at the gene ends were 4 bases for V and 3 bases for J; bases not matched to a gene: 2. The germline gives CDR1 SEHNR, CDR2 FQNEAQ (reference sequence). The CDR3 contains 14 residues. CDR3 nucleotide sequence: TGTGCCAGCAGCTCGGACAGGGACAATCAGCCCCAGCATTTT. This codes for CASSSDRDNQPQHF.

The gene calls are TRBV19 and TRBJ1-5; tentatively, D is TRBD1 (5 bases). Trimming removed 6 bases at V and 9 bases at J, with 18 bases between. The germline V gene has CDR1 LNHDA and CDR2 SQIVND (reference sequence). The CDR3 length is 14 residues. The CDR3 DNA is TGTGCCAGTAGATTAACCCTCTGGGGGGGGCCCCAGCATTTT. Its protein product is CASRLTLWGGPQHF.

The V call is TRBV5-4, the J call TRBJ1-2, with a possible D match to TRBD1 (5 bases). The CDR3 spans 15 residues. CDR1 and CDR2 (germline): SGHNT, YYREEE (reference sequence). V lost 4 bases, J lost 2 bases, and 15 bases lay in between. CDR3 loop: CASSPPGLLNYGYTF. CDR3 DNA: TGTGCCAGCAGCCCACCGGGACTCCTGAACTATGGCTACACCTTC.

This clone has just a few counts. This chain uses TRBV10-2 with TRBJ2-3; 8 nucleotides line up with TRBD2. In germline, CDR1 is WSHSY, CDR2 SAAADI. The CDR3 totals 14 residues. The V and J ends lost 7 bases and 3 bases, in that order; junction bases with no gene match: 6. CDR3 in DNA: TGCGCCAGCACTATCACGGGAGGGACAGATACGCAGTATTTT. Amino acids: CASTITGGTDTQYF.

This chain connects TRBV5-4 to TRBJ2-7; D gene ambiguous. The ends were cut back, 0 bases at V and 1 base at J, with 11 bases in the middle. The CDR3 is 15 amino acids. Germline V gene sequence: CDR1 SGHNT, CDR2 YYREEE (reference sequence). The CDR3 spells CASSLAGGRSYEQYF. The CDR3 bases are TGTGCCAGCAGCTTGGCCGGCGGTCGATCCTACGAGCAGTACTTC.

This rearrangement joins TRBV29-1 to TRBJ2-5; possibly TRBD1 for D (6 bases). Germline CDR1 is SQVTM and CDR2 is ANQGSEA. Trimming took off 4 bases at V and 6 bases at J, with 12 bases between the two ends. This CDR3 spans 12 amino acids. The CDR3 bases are TGCAGCGTTGCGGACAGAGGGAAGACCCAGTACTTC. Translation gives CSVADRGKTQYF.

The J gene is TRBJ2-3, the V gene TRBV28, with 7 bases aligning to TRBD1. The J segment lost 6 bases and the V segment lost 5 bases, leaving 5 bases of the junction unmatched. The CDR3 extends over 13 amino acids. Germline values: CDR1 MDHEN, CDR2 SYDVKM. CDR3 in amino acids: CASSGAGGDTQYF. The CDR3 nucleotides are TGTGCCAGCAGTGGGGCAGGGGGTGATACGCAGTATTTT.